This T cell receptor beta chain stems from a study of blood T cell repertoires in COVID-19. As for the study in general: PBMCs, B-cell-depleted T cells, or T cells provided the cDNA or gDNA that made up the material.

The CDR3 covers 13 residues. Germline V lookup: CDR1 LNHDA, CDR2 SQIVND (reference sequence). The junction had 5 bases not matched to a gene; V was cut back by 7 bases and J by 3 bases. Per the authors' pipeline: Reference gene primer amplification yielded estimated nucleated cell counts. Sequenced by immunoSEQ multiplex PCR; TCRdb stores in-frame clones only, minus some. V and J calls and clone size are those listed in that table; D and trimming were worked out from the DNA. The sample yields about 91,000 clones, around 89% seen once. Source material: peripheral blood. This TCR was recovered from a woman older than 75 with active COVID-19. V usage is TRBV19 and J usage is TRBJ1-1; 7 bases fit TRBD1. The CDR3 bases are TGTGCCAGTATGGGACAGTTGTACACTGAAGCTTTCTTT. Amino acid sequence: CASMGQLYTEAFF.